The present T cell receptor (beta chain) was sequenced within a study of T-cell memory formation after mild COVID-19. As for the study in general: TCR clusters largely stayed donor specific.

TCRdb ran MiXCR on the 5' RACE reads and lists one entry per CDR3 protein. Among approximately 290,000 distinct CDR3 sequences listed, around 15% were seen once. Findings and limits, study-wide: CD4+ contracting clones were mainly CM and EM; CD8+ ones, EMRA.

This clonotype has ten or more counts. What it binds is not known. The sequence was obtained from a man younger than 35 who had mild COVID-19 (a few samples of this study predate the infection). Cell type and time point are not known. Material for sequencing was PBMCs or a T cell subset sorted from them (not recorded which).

The CDR3 here is CASSPRGVGDEQYF. The CDR3 DNA reads as TGTGCCAGCAGCCCCAGGGGGGTGGGCGACGAGCAGTACTTC. This chain connects TRBV4-2 to TRBJ2-7; a possible D gene is TRBD1 (7 bases). The germline V gene has CDR1 LGHNA and CDR2 YNFKEQ. This CDR3 contains 14 residues. Between the trimmed V and J ends, which lost 4 bases and 5 bases, there was a span of 15 bases.